This TCR beta chain was recovered during a study of OX40 agonist ivuxolimab in advanced cancers. The CDR3 is made up of 15 amino acids. The germline V gene has CDR1 GTSNPN and CDR2 SVGIG (reference sequence). V was pared by 2 bases and J by 2 bases, with 15 bases between. Study-level points and caveats: It was not determined which antigens were specifically recognized by the peripheral T cells that had undergone clonal expansion. There was clonal expansion of CD4+ and CD8+ blood T cells by week 6 at 0.1 to 3.0 mg/kg.

As concerns this clone: The antigen remains unidentified.

Generated by immunoSEQ multiplex PCR, the TCRdb table keeps only in-frame clones and is missing some. The table shows 55,000 or so clones, with about 90% occurring only once. The source was CD4+ or CD8+ T cells sorted from blood, collected in a trial of the OX40 agonist ivuxolimab. The chain employs TRBV30 and TRBJ1-1; possible D gene TRBD1, 6 bases. The source of this sequence is an adult with an advanced solid tumor such as melanoma, head and neck, liver or kidney cancer. CDR3 DNA sequence: TGTGCCTGGAGTAACCTTCGGGGGGCCAACACTGAAGCTTTCTTT. This sequence encodes CAWSNLRGANTEAFF. The full variable domain, its missing parts supplied by reference TRBV30 and TRBJ1-1, is SQTIHQWPATLVQPVGSPLSLECTVEGTSNPNLYWYRQAAGRGLQLLFYSVGIGQISSEVPQNLSASRPQDRQFILSSKKLLLSDSGFYLCAWSNLRGANTEAFFGQGTRLTVV.